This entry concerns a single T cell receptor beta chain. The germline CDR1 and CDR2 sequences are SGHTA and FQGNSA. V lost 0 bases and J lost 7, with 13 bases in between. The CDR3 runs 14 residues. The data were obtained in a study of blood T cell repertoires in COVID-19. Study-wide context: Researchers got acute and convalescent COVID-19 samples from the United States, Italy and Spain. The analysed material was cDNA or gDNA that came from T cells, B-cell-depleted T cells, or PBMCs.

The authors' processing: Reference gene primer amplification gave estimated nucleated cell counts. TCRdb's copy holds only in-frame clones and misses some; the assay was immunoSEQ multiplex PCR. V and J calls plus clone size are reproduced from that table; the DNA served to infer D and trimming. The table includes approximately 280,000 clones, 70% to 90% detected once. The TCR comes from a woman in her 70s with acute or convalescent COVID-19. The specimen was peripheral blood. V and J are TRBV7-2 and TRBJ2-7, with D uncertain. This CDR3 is CASSLATPPEEQYF. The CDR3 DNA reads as TGTGCCAGCAGCTTAGCGACCCCACCGGAGGAGCAGTACTTC.